Below, one T cell receptor (beta chain) is given with its context. Its antigen target is currently unknown. No clone much larger than this one lies a single base away; base qualities are absent. The record originates from a study of T cell responses to AZD1222 COVID-19 vaccine (dated by TCRdb to about 2021). The study in broad terms: AZD1222 recipients given second doses at about 4 weeks or at about 12 weeks were pooled, since spike-specific TCR depth and breadth were not found to differ between the two schedules. A total of under 250 trial participants underwent TCR sequencing, of whom about 210 had received two doses of AZD1222 and some 26 had received two doses of the MenACWY control vaccine. Enrollment into the trials was organized by age into subgroups of 18-55, 56-69 and 70-plus years, and those subgroups contained about 150, 27 and 61 TCR-sequenced participants, respectively.

The CDR3 regions of human TCRbeta chains were subjected to immunosequencing. On the study's bioinformatics: TCRs in the repertoires were matched against a reference library of SARS-CoV-2-specific TCRs that had been generated with the MIRA antigen-specificity platform. Breadth was defined as the fraction of unique TCRs that were SARS-CoV-2-associated. Depth was defined as the fraction of total T cells that were SARS-CoV-2-associated. Each spike-specific TCR was assigned to its reactive spike region and to a CD4 or CD8 class using the MIRA data. Log10-transformed breadth and depth values were compared by one-way ANOVA with Sidak's multiple comparisons tests. The table was pulled from immuneACCESS by TCRdb, which kept in-frame rearrangements only. Such tables lose some clones; where checked, under half of the loss comes from unresolved V genes, and the rest has no known cause. Clone size and V and J calls were adopted from that table, with D and trimming inferred from the DNA. The sample records 170,000 or so clones, less than 95% of which are singletons. Roughly 1.6% of the sample comes from the top ten.

Overall study results and their limits: Vaccine-associated CD4 TCRs spanned the whole spike protein, with dominant responses in regions 160-218 and 743-854. After two AZD1222 doses, spike-specific TCR breadth and depth were significantly higher than at day 0 and than in MenACWY recipients. Because no day 14 peak-response samples were available, repertoires were characterized only after the peak T cell response. In the small 56-69-year group, the increase in depth fell short of significance, most likely because of low power. Conclusions about previously exposed vaccinees were limited because only six or seven AZD1222 recipients were SARS-CoV-2 seropositive at baseline. Nearly half of unique spike-specific TCRs reportedly recognized epitopes outside regions mutated in the B.1.351 and B.1.1.7 variants. Most participants were white British and females outnumbered males, and the authors suggested that clonal diversity may have been underestimated.

In the paper's terms, the time point label means: baseline before first vaccination. The vaccinee samples were drawn from two UK trials, COV001 and COV002, one of which was a single-blind randomized controlled phase 2/3 trial testing AZD1222 (ChAdOx1 nCoV-19) in healthy adults. For TCRbeta chain sequencing, PBMC samples were collected from trial participants at day 0 and at day 28 after the second dose. The CDR3 sequence holds 15 residues, the cysteine and phenylalanine included. CDR3 DNA only is kept here, 45 bases in frame from base 1. CDR1 is given as MDHEN and CDR2 as SYDVKM, both from the germline V gene. V is cut back by 8 bases and J by 1 base, with 7 bases in the junction unmatched.

The chain employs TRBV28 and TRBJ1-1; 10 junctional bases match TRBD1. Sequences were derived from peripheral blood, sampled on day 0 of AZD1222 vaccination. This TCR derives from an adult in good health. The sequenced DNA: TGTGCCAGCCCCCCGACAGGGGGCTGGAACACTGAAGCTTTCTTT. Translated, it reads CASPPTGGWNTEAFF.